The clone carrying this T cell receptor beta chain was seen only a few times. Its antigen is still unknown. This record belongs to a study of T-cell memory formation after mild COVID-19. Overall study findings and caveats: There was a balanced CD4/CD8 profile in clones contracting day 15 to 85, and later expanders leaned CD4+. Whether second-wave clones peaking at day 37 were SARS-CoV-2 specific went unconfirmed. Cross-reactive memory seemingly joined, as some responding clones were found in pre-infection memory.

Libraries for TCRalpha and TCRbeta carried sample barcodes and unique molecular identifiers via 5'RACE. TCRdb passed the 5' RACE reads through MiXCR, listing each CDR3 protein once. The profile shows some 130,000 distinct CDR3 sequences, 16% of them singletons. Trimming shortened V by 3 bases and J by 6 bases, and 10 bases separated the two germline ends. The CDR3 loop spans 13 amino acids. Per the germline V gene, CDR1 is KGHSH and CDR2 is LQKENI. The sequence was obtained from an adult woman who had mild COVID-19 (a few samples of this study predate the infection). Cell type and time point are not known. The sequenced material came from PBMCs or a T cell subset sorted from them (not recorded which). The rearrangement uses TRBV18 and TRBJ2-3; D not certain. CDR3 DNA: TGTGCCAGCTCACCGAAAAAAACCGATACGCAGTATTTT. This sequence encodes CASSPKKTDTQYF.